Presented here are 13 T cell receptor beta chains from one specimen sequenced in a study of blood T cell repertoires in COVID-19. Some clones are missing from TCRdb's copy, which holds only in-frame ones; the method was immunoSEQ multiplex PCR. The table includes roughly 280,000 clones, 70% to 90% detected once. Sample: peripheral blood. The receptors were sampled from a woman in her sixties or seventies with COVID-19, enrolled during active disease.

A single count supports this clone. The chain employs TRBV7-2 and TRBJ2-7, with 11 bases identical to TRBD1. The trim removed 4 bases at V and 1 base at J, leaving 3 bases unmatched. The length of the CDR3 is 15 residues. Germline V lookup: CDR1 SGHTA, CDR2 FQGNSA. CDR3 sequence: CASSWGQGGSYEQYF. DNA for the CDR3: TGTGCCAGCAGCTGGGGACAGGGGGGTTCCTACGAGCAGTACTTC.

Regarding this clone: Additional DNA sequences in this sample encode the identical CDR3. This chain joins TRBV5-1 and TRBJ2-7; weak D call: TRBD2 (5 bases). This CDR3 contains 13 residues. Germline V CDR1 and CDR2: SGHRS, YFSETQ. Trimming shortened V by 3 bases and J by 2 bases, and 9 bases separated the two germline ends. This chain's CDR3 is CASSSTGTYEQYF. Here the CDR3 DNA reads TGCGCCAGCAGCTCGACCGGGACCTACGAGCAGTACTTC.

CDR3 in DNA: TGTGCCACCAGCAGACAGGGATCGGGGGAGACTGAAGCTTTCTTT. It is translated as CATSRQGSGETEAFF. The rearrangement joins TRBV15 to TRBJ1-1; D perhaps matches TRBD1 (5 bases). CDR1 is LNHNV, CDR2 YYDKDF, per germline (reference sequence). There are 15 residues in the CDR3. V was cut by 2 bases and J by 5 bases, with 15 bases left in between.

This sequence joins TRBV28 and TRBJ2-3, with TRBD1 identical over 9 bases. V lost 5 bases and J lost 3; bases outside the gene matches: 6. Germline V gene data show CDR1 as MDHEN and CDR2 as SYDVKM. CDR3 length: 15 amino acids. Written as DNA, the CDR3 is TGTGCCAGCAGTCTCGACAGGGGGACGACAGATACGCAGTATTTT. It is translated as CASSLDRGTTDTQYF.

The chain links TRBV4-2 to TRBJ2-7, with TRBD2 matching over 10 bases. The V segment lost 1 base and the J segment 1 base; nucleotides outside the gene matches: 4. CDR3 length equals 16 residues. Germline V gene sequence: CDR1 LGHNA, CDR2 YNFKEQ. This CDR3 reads CASSQVSSGSSYEQYF. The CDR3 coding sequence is TGTGCCAGCAGCCAAGTGTCTAGCGGGAGTTCCTACGAGCAGTACTTC.

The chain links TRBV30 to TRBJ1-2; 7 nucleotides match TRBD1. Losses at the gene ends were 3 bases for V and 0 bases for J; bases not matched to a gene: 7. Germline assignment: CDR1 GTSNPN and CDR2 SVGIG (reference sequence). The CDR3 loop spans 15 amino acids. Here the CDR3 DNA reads TGTGCCTGGAGGTACCGGGGACAGTCTAACTATGGCTACACCTTC. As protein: CAWRYRGQSNYGYTF.

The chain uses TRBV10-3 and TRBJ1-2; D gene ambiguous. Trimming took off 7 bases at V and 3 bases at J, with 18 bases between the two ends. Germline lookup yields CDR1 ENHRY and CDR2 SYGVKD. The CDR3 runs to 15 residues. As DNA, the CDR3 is TGTGCCATCACTACAGTTCCTCACGGGGACTATGGCTACACCTTC. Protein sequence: CAITTVPHGDYGYTF.

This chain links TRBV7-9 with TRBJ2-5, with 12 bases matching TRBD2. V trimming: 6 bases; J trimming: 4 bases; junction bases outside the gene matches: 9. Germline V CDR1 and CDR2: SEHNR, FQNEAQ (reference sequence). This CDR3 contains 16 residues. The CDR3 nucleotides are TGTGCCAGCAGTTCCGGGACTAGCGGGCTACGAGAGACCCAGTACTTC. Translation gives CASSSGTSGLRETQYF.

CDR3 nucleotides: TGTGCCAGCAGTTTTAGTGTGGACACTGAAGCTTTCTTT. Translated, it gives CASSFSVDTEAFF. The V call is TRBV7-3, the J call TRBJ1-1; D unclear. CDR1 and CDR2 (germline): SGHTA, FQGTGA. V was trimmed by 6 bases and J by 3 bases, leaving 11 bases between them. The CDR3 runs 13 residues.

CDR3 protein: CASSDEGWGFGGFF. CDR3 bases: TGTGCCAGCAGTGATGAGGGCTGGGGCTTCGGGGGGTTCTTC. The genes are TRBV2 and TRBJ2-1; D perhaps matches TRBD2 (6 bases). The CDR3 spans 14 residues. CDR1 SNHLY and CDR2 FYNNEI come from the germline V gene. The ends were cut back, 3 bases at V and 15 bases at J, with 21 bases in the middle.

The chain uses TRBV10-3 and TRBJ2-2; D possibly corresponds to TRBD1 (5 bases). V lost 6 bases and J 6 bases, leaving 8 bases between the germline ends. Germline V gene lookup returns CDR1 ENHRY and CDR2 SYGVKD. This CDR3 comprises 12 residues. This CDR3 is CAIRAGSGELFF. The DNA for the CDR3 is TGTGCCATCAGAGCAGGGTCCGGGGAGCTGTTTTTT.

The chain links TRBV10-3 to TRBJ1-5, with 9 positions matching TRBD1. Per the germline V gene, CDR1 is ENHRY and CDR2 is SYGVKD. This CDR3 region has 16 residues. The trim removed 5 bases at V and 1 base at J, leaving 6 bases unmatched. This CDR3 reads CAISSTGGVSNQPQHF. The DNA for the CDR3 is TGTGCCATCAGTTCGACAGGGGGGGTGAGCAATCAGCCCCAGCATTTT.

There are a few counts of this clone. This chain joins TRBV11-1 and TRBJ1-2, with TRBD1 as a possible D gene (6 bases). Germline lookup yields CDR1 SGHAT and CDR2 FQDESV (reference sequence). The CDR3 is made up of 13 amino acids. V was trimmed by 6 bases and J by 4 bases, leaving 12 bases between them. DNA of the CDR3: TGTGCCAGCAGGCCCAGGGGTACCTATGGCTACACCTTC. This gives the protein CASRPRGTYGYTF.